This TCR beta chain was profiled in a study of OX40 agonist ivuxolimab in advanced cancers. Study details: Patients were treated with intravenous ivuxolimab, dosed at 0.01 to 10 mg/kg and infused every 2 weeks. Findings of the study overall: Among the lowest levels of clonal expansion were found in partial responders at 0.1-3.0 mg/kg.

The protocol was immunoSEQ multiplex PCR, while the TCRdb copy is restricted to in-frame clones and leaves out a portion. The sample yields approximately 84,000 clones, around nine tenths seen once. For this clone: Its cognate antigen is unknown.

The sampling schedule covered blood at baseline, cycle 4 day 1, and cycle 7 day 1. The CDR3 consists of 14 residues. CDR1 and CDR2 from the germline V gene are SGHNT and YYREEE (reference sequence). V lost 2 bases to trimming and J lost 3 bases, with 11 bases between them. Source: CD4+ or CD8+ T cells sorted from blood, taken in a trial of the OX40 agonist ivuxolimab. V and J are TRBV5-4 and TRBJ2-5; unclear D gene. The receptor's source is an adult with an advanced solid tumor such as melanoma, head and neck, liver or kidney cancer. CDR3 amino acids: CASSLAGLKETQYF. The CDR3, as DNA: TGTGCCAGCAGCTTAGCAGGTCTCAAAGAGACCCAGTACTTC. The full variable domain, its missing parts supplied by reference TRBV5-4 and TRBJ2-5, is ETGVTQSPTHLIKTRGQQVTLRCSSQSGHNTVSWYQQALGQGPQFIFQYYREEENGRGNFPPRFSGLQFPNYSSELNVNALELDDSALYLCASSLAGLKETQYFGPGTRLLVL.